Shown below are 5 T cell receptor beta chains from a single sample sequenced in a study of blood T cell repertoires in COVID-19. The table came from immunoSEQ multiplex PCR; TCRdb's copy has only in-frame clones and leaves some out. The table records roughly 220,000 clones, over 75% of them present only once. The sequenced sample was PBMCs or T cells enriched from blood (not recorded which). The receptors originated from a young woman in a cohort exposed to, infected with or recovered from COVID-19 (not recorded which).

This clone has just one count. The chain joins TRBV4-1 to TRBJ1-1, with TRBD1 as a possible D gene (6 bases). This CDR3 spans 16 amino acids. V lost 0 bases and J 8 bases, leaving 19 bases between the germline ends. Germline V lookup: CDR1 MGHRA, CDR2 YSYEKL. CDR3 nucleotide sequence: TGCGCCAGCAGCCAAGAGGACACAGGGCTTTTCCTGGAAGCTTTCTTT. Amino acids: CASSQEDTGLFLEAFF.

The chain uses TRBV5-5 and TRBJ1-2, with D unclear. Germline CDR1 and CDR2: SGHKS and YYEKEE (reference sequence). There are 15 residues in the CDR3. Trimming shortened V by 4 bases and J by 3 bases, and 16 bases separated the two germline ends. This chain's CDR3 is CASSPFPGNDYGYTF. CDR3 bases: TGTGCCAGCAGCCCATTTCCGGGAAATGACTATGGCTACACCTTC.

The chain links TRBV7-3 to TRBJ1-1; TRBD1 matches at 8 bases. Germline loops: CDR1 SGHTA, CDR2 FQGTGA. Trimming cost V 3 bases and J 3 bases; bases outside gene matches: 3. The CDR3 has 14 amino acids. The CDR3 loop is CASSFQGADTEAFF. In DNA form, the CDR3 reads TGTGCCAGCAGCTTTCAGGGGGCGGACACTGAAGCTTTCTTT.

The chain combines TRBV9 with TRBJ2-2; D uncertain. V was cut by 3 bases and J by 0 bases, with 12 bases left in between. The germline V gene has CDR1 SGDLS and CDR2 YYNGEE. The CDR3 contains 16 residues. CDR3 amino acids: CASSETPSPNTGELFF. CDR3 DNA: TGTGCCAGCAGCGAGACACCTTCCCCGAACACCGGGGAGCTGTTTTTT.

The chain is built from TRBV12-3 or TRBV12-4 and TRBJ2-5; the D gene is possibly TRBD2 (6 bases). The CDR3 length is 13 residues. Trimming stripped 6 bases from V and 7 bases from J, with 15 bases between. CDR3 sequence reads: CASSPGDLGTQYF. In nucleotides, the CDR3 is TGTGCCAGCAGCCCCGGGGACTTGGGGACCCAGTACTTC.